The rows below give T cell receptor beta chains drawn from one sample of a study of cytomegalovirus exposure and HLA in healthy donors. Only in-frame clones appear in the TCRdb table, and some are missing; sequencing was by immunoSEQ multiplex PCR. This repertoire shows approximately 300,000 clones, around 86% found once; its top ten account for around 0.8%. Sequenced sample: PBMCs. These TCRs come from a woman aged 18 to 35 in good health and CMV-seronegative. Both conserved end residues are part of each CDR3. The D gene is left open where the match is weak. Some rows mark clone size as missing; the rest say once, few, many or name a class of expanded clone.

v_gene	d_gene	abundance	j_gene	CDR3nt	CDR3aa
TRBV9	-	-	TRBJ1-4	TGTGCCAGCAGCGTAGCTGGAGGGTCTGATGAAAAACTGTTTTTT	CASSVAGGSDEKLFF
TRBV19	-	-	TRBJ2-1	TGTGCCAGTAGTTTTAGCGGACCCGACTATACCTACAATGAGCAGTTCTTC	CASSFSGPDYTYNEQFF
TRBV5-4	TRBD1	-	TRBJ2-7	TGTGCCAGCAGCCCCCGTGGCGGGACAGGGATTTACGAGCAGTACTTC	CASSPRGGTGIYEQYF
TRBV5-1	TRBD1	-	TRBJ1-2	TGCGCCAGCAGCTTGGGGGGACAGGGCGCCTATGGCTACACCTTC	CASSLGGQGAYGYTF
TRBV10-3	TRBD1	-	TRBJ2-5	TGTGCCACCACAGGGGGCCAAGAGACCCAGTACTTC	CATTGGQETQYF
TRBV9	TRBD2	few	TRBJ2-1	TGTGCCAGCAGCCCCCCCGAGGCCTTCAGCGGGAAATACAATGAGCAGTTCTTC	CASSPPEAFSGKYNEQFF
TRBV7-7	TRBD1	-	TRBJ2-2	TGTGCTAGCAGTCCAGGGGGCACGAACACCGGGGAGCTGTTTTTT	CASSPGGTNTGELFF
TRBV5-4	TRBD2	-	TRBJ2-3	TGTGCCAGCAGCCCGGGACTAGCGGGGGATACGCAGTATTTT	CASSPGLAGDTQYF
TRBV18	-	few	TRBJ2-7	TGTGCCAGCTCACCACGTGGCTTCCCCTACGAGCAGTACTTC	CASSPRGFPYEQYF
TRBV7-2	-	-	TRBJ2-7	TGTGCCAGCCGTTCGGCGGGATACTCGGACGAGCAGTACTTC	CASRSAGYSDEQYF
TRBV28	TRBD1	-	TRBJ1-2	TGTGCCAGCAGTTCGGGACAGGGGGCAATCTATGGCTACACCTTC	CASSSGQGAIYGYTF
TRBV27	-	few	TRBJ1-2	TGTGCCAGCAGTTTATCCGGGGTCGGTGGCTACACCTTC	CASSLSGVGGYTF
TRBV28	TRBD1	-	TRBJ2-4	TGTGCCAGCAGTCCTCCGGGACAGGGGTTAGCCAAAAACATTCAGTACTTC	CASSPPGQGLAKNIQYF
TRBV30	-	-	TRBJ1-4	TGTGCCTGGAGTGAGAGTGGTCGGGAAAAACTGTTTTTT	CAWSESGREKLFF
TRBV20-1	-	-	TRBJ2-7	TGCAGTGCTAGACTCGTCGAGCAGTACTTC	CSARLVEQYF
TRBV15	-	once	TRBJ1-1	TGTGCCACCAGCAGAGGATTCTTGGCCTTCGACAGGAACACTGAAGCTTTCTTT	CATSRGFLAFDRNTEAFF
TRBV28	-	-	TRBJ1-4	TGTGCCAGCAGGCGGGCCCGCAATGAAAAACTGTTTTTT	CASRRARNEKLFF
TRBV15	TRBD2	-	TRBJ2-1	TGTGCCACCAGCAGAGAGACTAGCGGCTACAATGAGCAGTTCTTC	CATSRETSGYNEQFF
TRBV2	TRBD1	-	TRBJ1-5	TGTGCCAGCAGTGAATTGACAGGGGGCAATCAGCCCCAGCATTTT	CASSELTGGNQPQHF
TRBV10-2	TRBD2	-	TRBJ2-1	TGCGCCAGCAACAGTGCCAGCGGGAGGACCAATGAGCAGTTCTTC	CASNSASGRTNEQFF
TRBV28	-	-	TRBJ2-7	TGTGCCAGCAACCAGGTAGCGAACTCCTACGAGCAGTACTTC	CASNQVANSYEQYF
TRBV6-1	-	-	TRBJ1-5	TGTGCCAGCACCCAATCTGGTAGCGGCAATCAGCCCCAGCATTTT	CASTQSGSGNQPQHF
TRBV14	-	-	TRBJ2-1	TGTGCCAGCAGCCCTCCTGGTACAACGTACAATGAGCAGTTCTTC	CASSPPGTTYNEQFF
TRBV7-2	-	-	TRBJ1-2	TGTGCCAGCAGCTTTTCTTACGTGGAGGCCCTCTATGGCTACACCTTC	CASSFSYVEALYGYTF
TRBV5-1	TRBD1	-	TRBJ1-3	TGCGCCAGCAGCTTGGGACAGGGGGGTATTGGAAACACCATATATTTT	CASSLGQGGIGNTIYF
TRBV5-4	-	-	TRBJ2-2	TGTGCCAGCAGCTTGGGACTATCTCCCGGGGAGCTGTTTTTT	CASSLGLSPGELFF
TRBV6-1	-	-	TRBJ2-5	TGTGCCAGCAATGGACAGAACCAAGAGACCCAGTACTTC	CASNGQNQETQYF
TRBV29-1	TRBD2	-	TRBJ2-1	TGCAGCGTTGACCCGGGACTAGCGGGAGGGACGTATGAGCAGTTCTTC	CSVDPGLAGGTYEQFF
TRBV7-2	TRBD1	-	TRBJ1-2	TGTGCCAGCAGCTTAGGCGGGACAGGGGGCGCGTATGGCTACACCTTC	CASSLGGTGGAYGYTF
TRBV6-5	TRBD1	-	TRBJ1-2	TGTGCCAGCAGTTTTGACGGACAGGGCTATGGCTACACCTTC	CASSFDGQGYGYTF
TRBV7-6	TRBD2	-	TRBJ2-2	TGTGCCAGCAGCTTACCCCCGGGAGGATCCGGGGAGCTGTTTTTT	CASSLPPGGSGELFF
TRBV7-9	-	-	TRBJ2-7	TGTGCCAGCAGCCCCCAGGGTAACGAGCAGTACTTC	CASSPQGNEQYF
TRBV27	TRBD2	-	TRBJ2-3	TGTGCCAGCAGTTCCCGGGGGGGTTTGGGGACAGATACGCAGTATTTT	CASSSRGGLGTDTQYF
TRBV7-6	-	-	TRBJ1-4	TGTGCCAGCAGCCCCCAAATAAGGGGTAATGAAAAACTGTTTTTT	CASSPQIRGNEKLFF
TRBV5-1	-	-	TRBJ1-1	TGCGCCAGCAGCCCGCAAACGGACAGCCAGAACACTGAAGCTTTCTTT	CASSPQTDSQNTEAFF
TRBV10-3	TRBD1	-	TRBJ2-2	TGTGCCATTTCCGGGACAGGGGATAACACCGGGGAGCTGTTTTTT	CAISGTGDNTGELFF
TRBV19	-	-	TRBJ1-2	TGTGCCAGTAGTATAGTAGCCAGCTACAACTATGGCTACACCTTC	CASSIVASYNYGYTF
TRBV11-1	TRBD1	-	TRBJ2-7	TGTGCCAGCAGCGCCAGGACAGGCTCTAACGAGCAGTACTTC	CASSARTGSNEQYF
TRBV30	TRBD2	-	TRBJ2-3	TGTGCCTGGAGTGTGGGGAGGGCAAGGACAGATACGCAGTATTTT	CAWSVGRARTDTQYF
TRBV25-1	-	-	TRBJ1-4	TGTGCCAGCGCCTGGGGAGGCTCCAATGAAAAACTGTTTTTT	CASAWGGSNEKLFF
TRBV29-1	TRBD2	-	TRBJ2-5	TGCAGCGTTGTTAACACGGGACTAGCGGGAGTTGGCCAGACCCAGTACTTC	CSVVNTGLAGVGQTQYF
TRBV7-7	-	-	TRBJ2-7	TGTGCCAGCCGGTTCTACTCGCCCCACGAGCAGTACTTC	CASRFYSPHEQYF
TRBV11-2	-	-	TRBJ1-2	TGTGCCAGCAGCTTAGGTTTGCGAAACTATGGCTACACCTTC	CASSLGLRNYGYTF
TRBV25-1	-	-	TRBJ2-5	TGTGCCAGCAGTGAGAACAGGGGAATTAGCGGACTGGAGACCCAGTACTTC	CASSENRGISGLETQYF
TRBV6-5	TRBD1	few	TRBJ1-2	TGTGCCAGCAGTTCCGACCTGGGACAGGTCTATGGCTACACCTTC	CASSSDLGQVYGYTF
TRBV13	TRBD1	-	TRBJ2-1	TGTGCCAGCAGCTTTAAGGGGACAGGGAGGAATGAGCAGTTCTTC	CASSFKGTGRNEQFF
TRBV18	TRBD1	once	TRBJ1-2	TGTGCCAGCTCACCTCTCCCCGGACAGGGGAATGGCTACACCTTC	CASSPLPGQGNGYTF
TRBV5-1	-	-	TRBJ1-2	TGCGCCAGCAGCTTCTCCCCCGTTTATGGCTACACCTTC	CASSFSPVYGYTF
TRBV4-1	TRBD1	-	TRBJ2-2	TGCGCCAGCAGCCAGAACCCACAGGGGGCAATGGAGCTGTTTTTT	CASSQNPQGAMELFF
TRBV20-1	-	-	TRBJ2-7	TGCAGTGCTATTCTAGGTGGCGAGCAGTACTTC	CSAILGGEQYF
TRBV13	TRBD2	-	TRBJ2-5	TGTGCCAGCAGCTCCTCCACTAGCGGTCAAGAGACCCAGTACTTC	CASSSSTSGQETQYF
TRBV6-5	TRBD1	-	TRBJ2-7	TGTGCCAGCAGGGCTGGACAGGGACTCTCCTACGAGCAGTACTTC	CASRAGQGLSYEQYF
TRBV29-1	TRBD1	few	TRBJ2-7	TGCAGCGTCCCAACGACAGGGCCGGGCGAGCAGTACTTC	CSVPTTGPGEQYF
TRBV9	-	-	TRBJ2-3	TGTGCCAGCAGCCCCCTCCCCTCTGCGGGATTCACAGATACGCAGTATTTT	CASSPLPSAGFTDTQYF
TRBV27	TRBD2	-	TRBJ2-5	TGTGCCAGCAGTTTCGGGACTAGCGGACAAGAGACCCAGTACTTC	CASSFGTSGQETQYF
TRBV2	TRBD1	once	TRBJ2-3	TGTGCCAGCAGTGAGACAGGGGTTAATACGCAGTATTTT	CASSETGVNTQYF
TRBV7-3	-	-	TRBJ2-7	TGTGCCAGCAGCTTAGCGGGACCTCCCTACGAGCAGTACTTC	CASSLAGPPYEQYF
TRBV28	-	-	TRBJ2-5	TGTGCCAGCAGTCCCTCCTCTGGGGCGATGGAGACCCAGTACTTC	CASSPSSGAMETQYF
TRBV6-5	-	-	TRBJ1-2	TGTGCCAGCAGTTACTCGACGGGGGGCCACTATGGCTACACCTTC	CASSYSTGGHYGYTF
TRBV29-1	-	few	TRBJ2-7	TGCAGCGTTGCCGACAGGTGGGGATACGAGCAGTACTTC	CSVADRWGYEQYF